These 16 T cell receptor beta chains were sequenced from one sample in a study of cytomegalovirus exposure and HLA in healthy donors. The PCR employed 60 Vbeta primers together with 13 Jbeta primers. Some clones are missing from TCRdb's copy, which holds only in-frame ones; the method was immunoSEQ multiplex PCR. The table records around 170,000 clones, around 80% of them present only once. What was sequenced was PBMCs. These receptors were taken from a woman aged 45-60 years in good health and CMV-seronegative.

V gene TRBV10-3 combines with J gene TRBJ2-2; TRBD1 matches 8 bases. Germline-derived CDR1 and CDR2 are ENHRY and SYGVKD. CDR3 length equals 14 residues. With V trimmed by 6 bases and J by 4 bases, 4 bases remained unmatched. The CDR3 region is CAISPGQVTGELFF. The CDR3 DNA reads as TGTGCCATCAGCCCGGGACAGGTCACCGGGGAGCTGTTTTTT.

The chain is built from TRBV9 and TRBJ2-1; TRBD2 might be the D (6 bases). Germline V CDR1 and CDR2: SGDLS, YYNGEE. The CDR3 length is 15 residues. V was clipped by 2 bases and J by 0 bases, with 9 bases between them. The CDR3 sequence: CASSVFGSSYNEQFF. In DNA form, the CDR3 reads TGTGCCAGCAGCGTCTTCGGGAGCTCCTACAATGAGCAGTTCTTC. Filled out from reference TRBV9 and TRBJ2-1, the complete variable domain reads DSGVTQTPKHLITATGQRVTLRCSPRSGDLSVYWYQQSLDQGLQFLIQYYNGEERAKGNILERFSAQQFPDLHSELNLSSLELGDSALYFCASSVFGSSYNEQFFGPGTRLTVL.

The chain recombines TRBV30 with TRBJ2-5; the D is unclear. This CDR3 spans 11 amino acids. V gave up 3 bases and J gave up 4 bases, with 6 bases separating them. CDR1 and CDR2 (germline): GTSNPN, SVGIG (reference sequence). CDR3 in amino acids: CAWSNTETQYF. CDR3 in DNA: TGTGCCTGGAGCAACACAGAGACCCAGTACTTC.

J is TRBJ1-6 and V is TRBV25-1; D unclear. This CDR3 spans 16 amino acids. Deletions cut 2 bases from V and 0 bases from J, with 8 bases between. Per germline, CDR1 MGHDK and CDR2 SYGVNS. DNA for the CDR3: TGTGCCAGCAGTGAAACAGCTTACTCCTATAATTCACCCCTCCACTTT. Residues: CASSETAYSYNSPLHF.

This clone was seen once. V is TRBV6-5 and J is TRBJ1-2; 7 bases are a match to TRBD1. CDR3 size: 13 residues. Germline lookup yields CDR1 MNHEY and CDR2 SVGAGI. V lost 7 bases and J lost 5; bases outside the gene matches: 7. CDR3 region: CASKDSGGYGYTF. CDR3 in DNA: TGTGCCAGCAAGGATTCAGGGGGTTATGGCTACACCTTC.

The chain links TRBV6-4 to TRBJ2-1, with D perhaps TRBD2 (6 bases). V was pared by 3 bases and J by 3 bases, with 15 bases between. The V gene's germline CDR1 is MRHNA and CDR2 SNTAGT. The CDR3 extends over 16 amino acids. The CDR3: CASSELGAGSYNEQFF. The CDR3 coding sequence is TGTGCCAGCAGTGAACTAGGGGCGGGGAGCTACAATGAGCAGTTCTTC.

V is TRBV7-9 and J is TRBJ2-7, with 8 bases lining up with TRBD2. V shed 5 bases and J 4 bases; nucleotides not matched to a gene: 1. CDR1 and CDR2 from the germline V gene are SEHNR and FQNEAQ (reference sequence). The CDR3 runs to 12 residues. The CDR3: CASSRGGYEQYF. The CDR3 DNA follows: TGTGCCAGCAGCCGCGGGGGGTACGAGCAGTACTTC.

As to this clone: The identical CDR3 is also encoded by other nucleotide sequences in the sample. V usage is TRBV18 and J usage is TRBJ2-3, with D possibly being TRBD2 (6 bases). The CDR3 has 14 amino acids. Germline CDR1 and CDR2: KGHSH and LQKENI. V was cut by 3 bases and J by 0 bases, with 7 bases left in between. This CDR3 reads CASSPGLSTDTQYF. CDR3 DNA: TGTGCCAGCTCACCGGGACTTAGCACAGATACGCAGTATTTT.

V usage is TRBV19 and J usage is TRBJ2-1, with D tentatively TRBD1 (6 bases). The V end lost 7 bases, the J end lost 0 bases, and 7 bases lay between the germline ends. From germline, CDR1 is LNHDA and CDR2 SQIVND (reference sequence). This CDR3 comprises 13 residues. The CDR3 protein is CASKGGSYNEQFF. The CDR3 DNA reads as TGTGCCAGTAAAGGGGGCTCCTACAATGAGCAGTTCTTC.

The V gene is TRBV7-2, the J gene TRBJ2-5; 7 positions agree with TRBD2. With V trimmed by 7 bases and J by 4 bases, 15 bases remained unmatched. CDR1 and CDR2 (germline): SGHTA, FQGNSA. The CDR3 has 16 residues. Here the CDR3 DNA reads TGTGCCAGCAACCCCAGCACCGCGGGGGTAGGAGAGACCCAGTACTTC. It codes for CASNPSTAGVGETQYF.

This clone was counted between two and nine times. The V gene is TRBV2, the J gene TRBJ1-2, with a possible D match to TRBD1 (6 bases). Trimming cost V 4 bases and J 2 bases, with 11 bases left between them. The CDR3 length is 14 residues. Germline values: CDR1 SNHLY, CDR2 FYNNEI. CDR3 sequence: CASSVGGSNYGYTF. CDR3 in DNA: TGTGCCAGCAGTGTTGGGGGCAGCAACTATGGCTACACCTTC.

The genes are TRBV28 and TRBJ2-7; TRBD2 might be the D (6 bases). Germline V gene sequence: CDR1 MDHEN, CDR2 SYDVKM. V lost 1 base, J lost 6 bases, and 16 bases lay in between. The length of the CDR3 is 15 residues. The CDR3 here is CASSLFVGGNVEQYF. The DNA for the CDR3 is TGTGCCAGCAGTTTATTCGTTGGGGGGAATGTCGAGCAGTACTTC.

This chain links TRBV4-1 with TRBJ2-3; D uncertain. The CDR3 contains 14 residues. Germline loops: CDR1 MGHRA, CDR2 YSYEKL. V was shortened by 4 bases and J by 4 bases, with 12 bases between the two germline ends. CDR3 amino acids: CASSLYLRADTQYF. Written as DNA, the CDR3 is TGCGCCAGCAGCCTCTACCTGAGAGCAGATACGCAGTATTTT.

The genes are TRBV5-4 and TRBJ2-7; tentatively, D is TRBD1 (6 bases). Trimming shortened V by 4 bases and J by 0 bases, and 14 bases separated the two germline ends. The germline CDR1 and CDR2 sequences are SGHNT and YYREEE (reference sequence). The CDR3 is made up of 15 amino acids. In DNA, the CDR3 is TGTGCCAGCAGCGGTACAGGGTCCAGCTCCTACGAGCAGTACTTC. This sequence encodes CASSGTGSSSYEQYF. The whole variable domain, remainder taken from reference TRBV5-4 and TRBJ2-7, is ETGVTQSPTHLIKTRGQQVTLRCSSQSGHNTVSWYQQALGQGPQFIFQYYREEENGRGNFPPRFSGLQFPNYSSELNVNALELDDSALYLCASSGTGSSSYEQYFGPGTRLTVT.

The chain employs TRBV9 and TRBJ2-1; possible D gene TRBD1, 5 bases. Germline loops: CDR1 SGDLS, CDR2 YYNGEE. The CDR3 sequence is 13 residues long. Trimming pared 2 bases from V and 9 bases from J, leaving 12 bases between. Written as DNA, the CDR3 is TGTGCCAGCAGCGTCGCAGGGATGAGTGAGCAGTTCTTC. Its translation is CASSVAGMSEQFF. Combining the CDR3 with reference TRBV9 and TRBJ2-1 gives the whole variable domain DSGVTQTPKHLITATGQRVTLRCSPRSGDLSVYWYQQSLDQGLQFLIQYYNGEERAKGNILERFSAQQFPDLHSELNLSSLELGDSALYFCASSVAGMSEQFFGPGTRLTVL.

V usage is TRBV4-1 and J usage is TRBJ2-5; the D is unclear. TRBJ2-7 matches the DNA end more closely, so the J call is doubtful. Germline V gene sequence: CDR1 MGHRA, CDR2 YSYEKL. The length of the CDR3 is 13 residues. In DNA, the CDR3 is TGCGCCAGCAGCCAAGCGGTGAACTACGAGCAGTACTTC. The encoded protein is CASSQAVNYEQYF.